The entry below describes one T cell receptor (beta chain). The authors drew roughly 9.8 milliliters of peripheral blood from each donor. Each sample yielded at least 6.5 million isolated PBMCs. This record comes from a study of blood T cells in healthy people across ages. A J-beta primer mix and a sample-barcoded 5' primer were used in a second PCR of about 7 to 12 cycles. Every single cDNA molecule received a tag from a template-switch adaptor with 12 random nucleotides. TCRdb analysed the 5' RACE reads with MiXCR anew, one entry per CDR3 protein. The sample lists hundreds of thousands of distinct CDR3 sequences, around 36% occurring once. The V end lost 11 bases, the J end lost 1 base, and 12 bases lay between the germline ends. The germline V gene has CDR1 ENHRY and CDR2 SYGVKD. The CDR3 contains 13 residues.

The origin of this receptor is a young man in good health. The chain has TRBV10-3 and TRBJ1-5; D is unclear. The sample taken for sequencing was blood. DNA of the CDR3: TGTGCCGCCCAGGAGAGCAGCAATCAGCCCCAGCATTTT. Protein sequence: CAAQESSNQPQHF.